A selection of T cell receptor beta chains follows, all from one sample in a study of T-cell reconstitution after alpha-beta-depleted transplantation in children. TCRdb redid the calling of the PCR reads with MiXCR, one entry per CDR3 protein. Of approximately 650,000 distinct CDR3 sequences listed, around 13% are singletons. This sample comprised PBMCs, obtained before TCRalphabeta/CD19-depleted stem cell transplant. Every receptor here comes from a girl aged 2 to 10 with congenital amegakaryocytic thrombocytopenia, due to receive a stem cell transplant. Each CDR3 is given with its conserved first and last residue. The D gene is left open where the match is weak. Expanded clones get a size class; other rows say once, few or many, or leave the size out.

size	D	V	J	CDR3	DNA
many	-	TRBV25-1	TRBJ1-6	CASSRGTGNSPLHF	TGTGCCAGCAGTAGAGGAACGGGAAATTCACCCCTCCACTTT
many	-	TRBV29-1	TRBJ2-3	CSVVPGGVTDTQYF	TGCAGCGTTGTCCCAGGCGGGGTCACAGATACGCAGTATTTT
-	-	TRBV5-1	TRBJ2-5	CASSLAAGTKETHYF	TGCGCCAGCAGCTTGGCTGCGGGGACCAAAGAGACCCATTACTTC
-	TRBD2	TRBV20-1	TRBJ2-1	CSARDPSTTSGRMNEQFF	TGCAGTGCTAGAGATCCCTCAACTACTAGCGGGAGGATGAATGAGCAGTTCTTC
few	-	TRBV5-1	TRBJ2-6	CASSLTPTGANVLTF	TGCGCCAGCAGCTTAACACCGACTGGGGCCAACGTCCTGACTTTC
many	-	TRBV5-1	TRBJ2-7	CASSLQPSSYEQYF	TGCGCCAGCAGTTTACAGCCAAGCTCCTACGAGCAGTACTTC
many	-	TRBV10-3	TRBJ2-7	CAIREGLNSYEQYF	TGTGCCATCAGGGAGGGACTCAACTCCTACGAGCAGTACTTC
-	TRBD2	TRBV5-6	TRBJ2-7	CASSRLAGGTWEQYF	TGTGCCAGCAGCCGACTAGCGGGAGGGACTTGGGAGCAGTACTTC
-	TRBD2	TRBV20-1	TRBJ2-3	CSASSASGRAYTQYF	TGCAGTGCTTCATCCGCTAGCGGGAGAGCGTATACGCAGTATTTT
-	-	TRBV20-1	TRBJ2-1	CSATLGSLSDNEQFF	TGCAGTGCTACCTTGGGGTCTCTGAGTGACAATGAGCAGTTCTTC
many	-	TRBV6-1	TRBJ1-1	CASSEVNRAEAFF	TGTGCCAGCAGTGAAGTAAACCGAGCTGAAGCTTTCTTT
many	TRBD1	TRBV5-5	TRBJ1-5	CASSLSTGDGQPQHF	TGTGCCAGCAGCTTATCGACAGGGGATGGGCAGCCCCAGCATTTT
-	-	TRBV10-3	TRBJ1-5	CANQKELNQPQHF	TGTGCCAACCAGAAGGAGCTGAATCAGCCCCAGCATTTT
-	TRBD2	TRBV29-1	TRBJ2-7	CSVSPGLAVRGYEQYF	TGCAGCGTGTCCCCAGGACTAGCGGTTCGGGGCTACGAGCAGTACTTC
-	TRBD2	TRBV6-5	TRBJ2-1	CASSYFSGSNEQFF	TGTGCCAGCAGTTATTTTAGCGGGTCGAATGAGCAGTTCTTC
many	-	TRBV20-1	TRBJ2-3	CSAYASAQYF	TGCAGTGCCTACGCCTCTGCGCAGTATTTT
many	-	TRBV20-1	TRBJ2-5	CSATWDPRETQYF	TGCAGTGCTACTTGGGACCCCAGGGAGACCCAGTACTTC
many	-	TRBV9	TRBJ2-7	CASSVDIGEQYF	TGTGCCAGCAGCGTAGATATCGGCGAGCAGTACTTC
many	TRBD2	TRBV7-8	TRBJ2-1	CASSKLGLAVYNEQFF	TGTGCCAGCAGCAAACTCGGACTAGCGGTTTACAATGAGCAGTTCTTC
few	-	TRBV6-1	TRBJ2-1	CASSEWRGSSYNEQFF	TGTGCCAGCAGTGAATGGAGGGGAAGCTCCTACAATGAGCAGTTCTTC
-	-	TRBV27	TRBJ2-1	CASGLSREEQFF	TGTGCCAGCGGTCTATCCCGGGAGGAGCAGTTCTTC
-	-	TRBV5-1	TRBJ1-4	CASSLESGPTNEKLFF	TGCGCCAGCAGCTTGGAGTCAGGGCCGACTAATGAAAAACTGTTTTTT
many	TRBD2	TRBV4-1	TRBJ2-5	CASSAPSGRLQETQYF	TGCGCCAGCAGCGCACCTAGCGGGAGGCTCCAAGAGACCCAGTACTTC
-	-	TRBV10-3	TRBJ2-1	CAISEPGPDNEQFF	TGTGCCATCAGTGAGCCGGGACCAGACAATGAGCAGTTCTTC
many	TRBD1	TRBV28	TRBJ1-1	CASRTGGENTEAFF	TGTGCCAGCCGAACAGGGGGAGAGAACACTGAAGCTTTCTTT
-	-	TRBV5-6	TRBJ1-3	CASSPTWGRSGNTIYF	TGTGCCAGCAGTCCCACTTGGGGCCGGTCTGGAAACACCATATATTTT
once	-	TRBV12-3/TRBV12-4	TRBJ1-2	CASSSGGLGFGYTF	TGTGCCAGCAGTTCGGGGGGGCTGGGTTTCGGCTACACCTTC
many	TRBD2	TRBV5-1	TRBJ2-1	CASSPGTSEYNEQFF	TGCGCCAGCAGCCCGGGGACTAGCGAATACAATGAGCAGTTCTTC
-	-	TRBV5-5	TRBJ2-1	CASSLDRLKGDEQFF	TGTGCCAGCAGCTTGGACAGGTTGAAAGGTGATGAGCAGTTCTTC
-	-	TRBV12-3/TRBV12-4	TRBJ1-1	CASSPPGPLQAFF	TGTGCCAGCAGCCCGCCGGGCCCACTCCAAGCTTTCTTT
many	-	TRBV5-1	TRBJ2-6	CASSFVPASGANVLTF	TGCGCCAGCAGCTTCGTGCCCGCGTCTGGGGCCAACGTCCTGACTTTC
many	-	TRBV10-3	TRBJ1-2	CAITEGAFGYTF	TGTGCCATCACCGAGGGTGCTTTCGGCTACACCTTC
many	-	TRBV9	TRBJ2-1	CASSVSENNEQFF	TGTGCCAGCAGCGTATCAGAAAACAATGAGCAGTTCTTC
few	TRBD1	TRBV6-1	TRBJ2-7	CASSGRTGSYEQYF	TGTGCCAGCAGTGGACGGACAGGGAGCTACGAGCAGTACTTC
few	-	TRBV7-9	TRBJ2-2	CASSLLRGPGELFF	TGTGCCAGCAGCTTACTAAGGGGACCCGGGGAGCTGTTTTTT
-	-	TRBV4-1	TRBJ1-2	CASSQAERVRTF	TGCGCCAGCAGCCAAGCGGAAAGGGTCCGCACCTTC
many	-	TRBV20-1	TRBJ1-5	CSAHSGASQPQHF	TGCAGTGCCCATTCGGGGGCTAGTCAGCCCCAGCATTTT
-	-	TRBV20-1	TRBJ2-5	CSAEQGETQYF	TGCAGTGCGGAGCAGGGGGAGACCCAGTACTTC
many	-	TRBV20-1	TRBJ2-3	CSVTRNPSTDTQYF	TGCAGTGTTACTCGGAACCCATCCACAGATACGCAGTATTTT
few	-	TRBV28	TRBJ2-1	CASTRPPRDNEQFF	TGTGCCAGCACGCGACCGCCAAGGGACAATGAGCAGTTCTTC
-	-	TRBV4-1	TRBJ1-1	CASSQDLSAEAFF	TGCGCCAGCAGCCAAGATCTAAGCGCAGAAGCTTTCTTT
few	-	TRBV27	TRBJ1-5	CASSLEVMQPQHF	TGTGCCAGCAGTCTAGAGGTTATGCAGCCCCAGCATTTT
many	-	TRBV7-8	TRBJ2-1	CASSLGAEQFF	TGTGCCAGCAGCTTGGGTGCTGAGCAGTTCTTC
few	-	TRBV12-3/TRBV12-4	TRBJ2-3	CASSPRSLTWPDTQYF	TGTGCCAGCAGCCCACGTAGTCTGACTTGGCCGGATACGCAGTATTTT
few	TRBD1	TRBV7-8	TRBJ1-5	CASSLSRDRAESNQPQHF	TGTGCCAGCAGCTTATCCCGCGACAGGGCGGAGAGCAATCAGCCCCAGCATTTT